This T cell receptor beta chain was sequenced for a study of cytomegalovirus exposure and HLA in healthy donors. The donors gave bone marrow, and they were healthy. Concerning this clone: The target antigen is unknown.

From germline, CDR1 is MDHEN and CDR2 SYDVKM. V lost 7 bases and J lost 6, with 16 bases in between. The length of the CDR3 is 13 residues. Study-wide findings and caveats: Apart from CMV serostatus, no immune exposure information was available.

PCR primers comprised 60 Vbeta and 13 Jbeta primers. Clones were read by immunoSEQ multiplex PCR, and TCRdb kept only the in-frame ones, dropping some. The sample contains roughly 160,000 clones, 80% of which appear only once. Material: PBMCs. The rearrangement joins TRBV28 to TRBJ2-7, with D tentatively TRBD2 (5 bases). The TCR sequence derives from a young man in good health and CMV-seronegative. The chain's CDR3 is CASTGPLRGEQYF. Here the CDR3 DNA reads TGTGCCAGCACCGGCCCCCTCCGGGGCGAGCAGTACTTC.